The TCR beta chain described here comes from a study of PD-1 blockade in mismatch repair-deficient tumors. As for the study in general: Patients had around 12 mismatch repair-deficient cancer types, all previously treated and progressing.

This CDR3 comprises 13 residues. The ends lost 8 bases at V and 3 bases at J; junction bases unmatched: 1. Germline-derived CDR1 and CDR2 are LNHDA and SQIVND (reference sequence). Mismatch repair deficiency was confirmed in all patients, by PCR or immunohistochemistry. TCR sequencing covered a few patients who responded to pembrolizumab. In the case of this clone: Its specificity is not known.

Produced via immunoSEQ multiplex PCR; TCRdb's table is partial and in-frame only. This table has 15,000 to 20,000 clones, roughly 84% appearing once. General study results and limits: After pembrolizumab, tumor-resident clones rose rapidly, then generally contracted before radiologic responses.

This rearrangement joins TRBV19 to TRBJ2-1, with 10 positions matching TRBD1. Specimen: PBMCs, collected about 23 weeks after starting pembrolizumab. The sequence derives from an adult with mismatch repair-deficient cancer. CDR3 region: CASRTGGYNEQFF. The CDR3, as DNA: TGTGCCAGTCGGACAGGGGGCTACAATGAGCAGTTCTTC.